The 5 T cell receptor beta chains reported below all come from one sample, sequenced in a study of blood T cell repertoires in COVID-19. The repertoire was sequenced with immunoSEQ multiplex PCR; TCRdb's copy has only in-frame clones and lacks some. Here the sample spans roughly 310,000 clones, roughly 90% being singletons. The sequenced sample was peripheral blood. The source of these receptors is a woman aged 45-65 years with active or convalescent COVID-19.

The chain uses TRBV27 and TRBJ2-6; 11 nucleotides agree with TRBD1. Germline CDR1 and CDR2: MNHEY and SMNVEV (reference sequence). The CDR3 spans 17 residues. The J segment lost 3 bases and the V segment lost 6 bases, leaving 7 bases of the junction unmatched. The CDR3 sequence: CASRDGQGASGANVLTF. The CDR3 region has the DNA TGTGCCAGCAGGGATGGACAGGGGGCTAGTGGGGCCAACGTCCTGACTTTC.

This clone appeared a single time. The chain has TRBV6-2 or TRBV6-3 and TRBJ2-7; D is undetermined. V was shortened by 0 bases and J by 6 bases, with 6 bases between the two germline ends. This CDR3 contains 12 residues. CDR1 and CDR2 from the germline V gene are MNHEY and SVGEGT. The CDR3 loop is CASSYSSGEQYF. The CDR3 region has the DNA TGTGCCAGCAGTTACTCCTCCGGCGAGCAGTACTTC.

The chain links TRBV5-1 to TRBJ2-2; 12 nucleotides agree with TRBD2. After removal of 7 bases from V and 7 bases from J, the junction contained 11 bases not matched to a gene. Germline V gene data show CDR1 as SGHRS and CDR2 as YFSETQ. The CDR3 has 16 residues. The CDR3 region has the DNA TGCGCCAGCGAAGGAGGACTAGCGGGGTACGGCGGGGAGCTGTTTTTT. Residues: CASEGGLAGYGGELFF.

The chain employs TRBV15 and TRBJ1-5, with D unresolved. Trimming removed 0 bases from V and 1 base from J, with 7 bases in between. Germline CDR1 is LNHNV and CDR2 is YYDKDF (reference sequence). This CDR3 contains 15 residues. In DNA form, the CDR3 reads TGTGCCACCAGCAGAGATCCGGGAAGCAATCAGCCCCAGCATTTT. Translating it yields CATSRDPGSNQPQHF.

The chain links TRBV27 to TRBJ1-1; D gene uncertain. Trimming took off 3 bases at V and 5 bases at J, with 13 bases between the two ends. This CDR3 has 14 residues. Germline-derived CDR1 and CDR2 are MNHEY and SMNVEV (reference sequence). CDR3: CASSFRQRGTEAFF. The CDR3 DNA sequence: TGTGCCAGCAGTTTCCGCCAAAGAGGGACTGAAGCTTTCTTT.